This T cell receptor (beta chain) is from a study of cytomegalovirus exposure and HLA in healthy donors. From germline, CDR1 is MDHEN and CDR2 SYDVKM. The V end was cut by 1 base, the J end by 5 bases, with 9 bases between. The CDR3 spans 14 residues. On this clone itself: As yet, its antigen is unknown.

Study findings and constraints: A link between a missense DCLRE1C variant and TCR beta V- and J-gene trimming emerged from a later analysis. The only immune exposure information that was available was CMV serostatus. There were some V segments, including TRBV6-2 and TRBV6-3, excluded as indistinguishable. Near-uniform donor sequencing depth was presumed by presence/absence analyses.

Both 60 Vbeta primers and 13 Jbeta primers went into the PCR. The repertoire was sequenced with immunoSEQ multiplex PCR; TCRdb's copy has only in-frame clones and lacks some. The repertoire holds 150,000 to 200,000 clones, with about 81% as singletons. The sample consisted of PBMCs. The TCR comes from a man between 18 and 29 years old in good health and CMV-seronegative. The chain carries TRBV28 and TRBJ1-3; no definite D call. DNA of the CDR3: TGTGCCAGCAGTTTATACAGCCCCCGAAACACCATATATTTT. Its translation is CASSLYSPRNTIYF.